The 25 T cell receptor beta chains in this list originate from one sample, sequenced in a study of cytomegalovirus exposure and HLA in healthy donors. This PCR relied on a set of 60 Vbeta primers and 13 Jbeta primers. Generated by immunoSEQ multiplex PCR, the TCRdb table keeps only in-frame clones and is missing some. The table lists 90,000 to 150,000 clones, 76% of them singletons. Sequences were obtained from PBMCs. The source of these receptors is a woman in her 40s in good health and CMV-seropositive.

This sequence joins TRBV7-2 and TRBJ2-3; the match to TRBD2 covers 10 bases. Per germline, CDR1 SGHTA and CDR2 FQGNSA. After removal of 1 base from V and 4 bases from J, the junction contained 8 bases not matched to a gene. The CDR3 covers 17 residues. This CDR3 is CASSLVSSGGPADTQYF. In DNA form, the CDR3 reads TGTGCCAGCAGCTTAGTATCTAGCGGGGGTCCAGCAGATACGCAGTATTTT.

This clone showed up just once. DNA for the CDR3: TGTGCCAGCAGCCCGGGACAGCCTCTTATCAATAATTCACCCCTCCACTTT. Protein product: CASSPGQPLINNSPLHF. The V gene is TRBV14, the J gene TRBJ1-6, with 7 bases aligning to TRBD1. The CDR3 sequence is 17 residues long. Per the germline V gene, CDR1 is SGHDN and CDR2 is FVKESK. With 4 bases clipped from V and 5 bases from J, the junction kept 11 bases outside the gene matches.

The chain employs TRBV4-1 and TRBJ1-1; D is ambiguous. Germline-derived CDR1 and CDR2 are MGHRA and YSYEKL. The CDR3 totals 13 residues. V lost 8 bases and J 1 base, leaving 11 bases between the germline ends. CDR3 nucleotides: TGCGCCAGCGCGAGGTGGCGGAACACTGAAGCTTTCTTT. The encoded protein is CASARWRNTEAFF.

This chain connects TRBV7-9 to TRBJ2-7, with no clear D. This CDR3 spans 14 amino acids. The germline V gene has CDR1 SEHNR and CDR2 FQNEAQ (reference sequence). Trimming shortened V by 5 bases and J by 0 bases, and 11 bases separated the two germline ends. The CDR3 region has the DNA TGTGCCAGCAGCATATCATCAGTCTCCTACGAGCAGTACTTC. As protein: CASSISSVSYEQYF.

The chain combines TRBV7-2 with TRBJ2-7; TRBD2 matches at 11 bases. Germline CDR1 is SGHTA and CDR2 is FQGNSA. The V gene end was trimmed by 1 base and the J gene end by 9 bases; junction bases not matched to a gene: 8. This CDR3 is 15 amino acids long. The chain's CDR3 is CASSLEPSGGSRQYF. Written as DNA, the CDR3 is TGTGCCAGCAGCTTAGAGCCTAGCGGGGGGTCCCGGCAGTACTTC.

V is TRBV14 and J is TRBJ2-3; TRBD1 matches at 9 bases. Germline CDR1 reads SGHDN; CDR2 reads FVKESK. J was trimmed by 5 bases and V by 4 bases; bases with no gene match: 7. The CDR3 loop spans 15 amino acids. CDR3 sequence (DNA): TGTGCCAGCAGCCGAAACAGGGGGCCTGTAGATACGCAGTATTTT. Translated, it gives CASSRNRGPVDTQYF.

This clone was picked up a small number of times. The rearrangement links TRBV5-1 to TRBJ1-1; 7 bases match TRBD1. Losses at the gene ends were 4 bases for V and 7 bases for J; bases not matched to a gene: 13. The CDR3 length is 15 residues. From germline, CDR1 is SGHRS and CDR2 YFSETQ. The CDR3 DNA reads TGCGCCAGCAGCGATGTAGGGGGCCGACTTCTTGAAGCTTTCTTT. Its protein product is CASSDVGGRLLEAFF.

The CDR3 is CASSEPAGGHYNSPLHF. The CDR3 DNA reads as TGTGCCAGCAGTGAACCGGCGGGAGGCCACTATAATTCACCCCTCCACTTT. The rearrangement joins TRBV6-1 to TRBJ1-6; D call uncertain. The CDR3 is 17 amino acids. CDR1 is MNHNS, CDR2 SASEGT, per germline. Trimming took 2 bases from V and 3 from J, leaving 14 bases between them.

The gene calls are TRBV5-1 and TRBJ2-5; 10 bases align to TRBD1. Losses at the gene ends were 0 bases for V and 4 bases for J; bases not matched to a gene: 3. Germline V gene sequence: CDR1 SGHRS, CDR2 YFSETQ. This CDR3 is 15 amino acids long. CDR3 sequence reads: CASSLEGQGLETQYF. The CDR3 nucleotides are TGCGCCAGCAGCTTGGAGGGACAGGGGCTAGAGACCCAGTACTTC.

This clone was observed a few times. The rearrangement joins TRBV27 to TRBJ2-7, with 12 bases fitting TRBD1. From germline, CDR1 is MNHEY and CDR2 SMNVEV (reference sequence). V was clipped by 0 bases and J by 4 bases; unmatched bases: 4. This CDR3 is 16 amino acids long. The CDR3 sequence is CASSLSGTGGFYEQYF. CDR3 DNA: TGTGCCAGCAGTTTATCGGGGACAGGGGGCTTTTACGAGCAGTACTTC.

The chain carries TRBV6-5 and TRBJ1-4; the D is unclear. The CDR3 is 16 residues long. With 0 bases removed from V and 0 bases from J, the gap between germline ends came to 8 bases. Germline V CDR1 and CDR2: MNHEY, SVGAGI. Here the CDR3 reads CASSYSILATNEKLFF. DNA of the CDR3: TGTGCCAGCAGTTACTCAATCCTCGCAACTAATGAAAAACTGTTTTTT.

The chain uses TRBV6-5 and TRBJ1-2; 7 nucleotides agree with TRBD1. There are 13 residues in the CDR3. Trimming cost V 5 bases and J 8 bases; bases outside gene matches: 8. Per germline, CDR1 MNHEY and CDR2 SVGAGI. The CDR3 region is CASSNDRVGGYTF. The CDR3, as DNA: TGTGCCAGCAGTAATGACAGGGTGGGGGGCTACACCTTC.

J is TRBJ2-2 and V is TRBV2; TRBD1 might be the D (5 bases). The CDR3 loop spans 16 amino acids. In germline, CDR1 is SNHLY, CDR2 FYNNEI. With 1 base removed from V and 0 bases from J, the gap between germline ends came to 9 bases. The CDR3 nucleotides are TGTGCCAGCAGTGAAGTAAGGGGCTCGAACACCGGGGAGCTGTTTTTT. It translates to CASSEVRGSNTGELFF.

This clone was seen just once. The chain uses TRBV5-8 and TRBJ2-5, with 15 bases aligning to TRBD2. CDR1 and CDR2 from the germline V gene are SGHTS and YDEGEE. V dropped 2 bases and J dropped 0; count of bases not matched to a gene: 5. This CDR3 is built from 18 residues. As DNA, the CDR3 is TGTGCCAGCAGCTTTGGGACTAGCGGGGGGTCGTACCAAGAGACCCAGTACTTC. As protein: CASSFGTSGGSYQETQYF.

This clone has only a few counts. The CDR3 loop is CASSLGGQGTDTQYF. CDR3 nucleotides: TGTGCCAGCAGCTTGGGGGGACAGGGGACAGATACGCAGTATTTT. The chain links TRBV5-4 to TRBJ2-3, with 10 bases that match TRBD1. Per germline, CDR1 SGHNT and CDR2 YYREEE (reference sequence). This CDR3 contains 15 residues. V trimming: 0 bases; J trimming: 3 bases; junction bases outside the gene matches: 1.

This chain uses TRBV6-1 with TRBJ1-4, with TRBD1 as a possible D gene (5 bases). Between the trimmed V and J ends, which lost 3 bases and 6 bases, there was a span of 17 bases. The CDR3 has 16 residues. Looked up from germline, CDR1 is MNHNS and CDR2 is SASEGT. The CDR3 DNA follows: TGTGCCAGCAGTGATGCCGCCAAGGGAGGGGATGAAAAACTGTTTTTT. Translated, it gives CASSDAAKGGDEKLFF.

The chain links TRBV2 to TRBJ1-1; the D gene is possibly TRBD1 (6 bases). Germline V gene data show CDR1 as SNHLY and CDR2 as FYNNEI. V shed 4 bases and J shed 11 bases, with 14 bases lying between them. The CDR3 contains 12 residues. The CDR3 nucleotides are TGTGCCAGCAGTGGAGGGGGGGTGGAGGCTTTCTTT. Translating it yields CASSGGGVEAFF.

The chain employs TRBV10-3 and TRBJ2-7; D perhaps matches TRBD1 (6 bases). The CDR3 runs to 14 residues. CDR1 is ENHRY, CDR2 SYGVKD, per germline. Trimming cost V 6 bases and J 3 bases, with 15 bases left between them. CDR3 residues: CAIRGASESYEQYF. The CDR3 DNA reads as TGTGCCATCAGGGGGGCCTCGGAGAGCTACGAGCAGTACTTC.

The chain uses TRBV5-1 and TRBJ1-2; D ambiguous. The CDR3 loop spans 13 amino acids. V was pared by 0 bases and J by 6 bases, with 9 bases between. Per the germline V gene, CDR1 is SGHRS and CDR2 is YFSETQ. Here the CDR3 DNA reads TGCGCCAGCAGCTTGGCTTCTGGCAATGGCTACACCTTC. Residues: CASSLASGNGYTF.

In this sample, this clone turned up once. The chain carries TRBV5-1 and TRBJ2-5; 13 bases agree with TRBD2. Germline V gene lookup returns CDR1 SGHRS and CDR2 YFSETQ. The CDR3 sequence is 16 residues long. V gave up 1 base and J gave up 2 bases; unmatched junction bases: 2. CDR3 DNA sequence: TGCGCCAGCAGCTTGACTAGCGGGGGGGTACAAGAGACCCAGTACTTC. Its protein is CASSLTSGGVQETQYF.

The chain has TRBV2 and TRBJ1-1; 7 bases are a match to TRBD1. From germline, CDR1 is SNHLY and CDR2 FYNNEI. Trimming at V came to 8 bases and at J to 11 bases, leaving 14 bases not matched to a gene. The CDR3 contains 13 residues. The CDR3: CASPRDSGMEAFF. CDR3 coding DNA: TGTGCCAGCCCCCGGGACAGCGGAATGGAGGCTTTCTTT.

This chain connects TRBV30 to TRBJ2-7, with TRBD2 as a possible D gene (5 bases). This CDR3 has 12 residues. Germline V CDR1 and CDR2: GTSNPN, SVGIG (reference sequence). Trimming pared 5 bases from V and 6 bases from J, leaving 14 bases between. CDR3 sequence (DNA): TGTGCCTGGGGGAGTTACGGGATCGAGCAGTACTTC. It specifies CAWGSYGIEQYF.

The table lists this clone with a few counts. V and J are TRBV15 and TRBJ1-3; D is uncertain. There are 16 residues in the CDR3. From germline, CDR1 is LNHNV and CDR2 YYDKDF (reference sequence). Trimming cost V 2 bases and J 0 bases, with 11 bases left between them. This CDR3 reads CATSRPGSPSGNTIYF. The CDR3 DNA is TGTGCCACCAGCAGACCCGGGAGCCCCTCTGGAAACACCATATATTTT.

The V and J genes are TRBV5-1 and TRBJ1-5; unclear D gene. V lost 0 bases to trimming and J lost 7 bases, with 11 bases between them. Looked up from germline, CDR1 is SGHRS and CDR2 is YFSETQ. The CDR3 is 14 amino acids. CDR3 coding DNA: TGCGCCAGCAGCTTGGAACCCGGGATCCAGCCCCAGCATTTT. It yields the protein CASSLEPGIQPQHF. Combining the CDR3 with reference TRBV5-1 and TRBJ1-5 gives the whole variable domain KAGVTQTPRYLIKTRGQQVTLSCSPISGHRSVSWYQQTPGQGLQFLFEYFSETQRNKGNFPGRFSGRQFSNSRSEMNVSTLELGDSALYLCASSLEPGIQPQHFGDGTRLSIL.

The V call is TRBV4-1, the J call TRBJ1-4, with TRBD1 identical over 7 bases. J lost 7 bases, V lost 7 bases, and 9 bases had no gene match. The CDR3 is made up of 14 amino acids. Germline values: CDR1 MGHRA, CDR2 YSYEKL. The chain's CDR3 is CASKLGGGGEKLFF. The CDR3 DNA reads TGCGCCAGCAAATTAGGGGGCGGTGGTGAAAAACTGTTTTTT.